This paragraph covers one T cell receptor beta chain sequence. The antigen is unknown. CDR1 is SGHDT, CDR2 YYEEEE, per germline. Trimming took 0 bases from V and 4 from J, leaving 14 bases between them. This CDR3 comprises 16 residues. Data came from immunoSEQ multiplex PCR; TCRdb stores just in-frame clones and leaves some out. The sample shows under 55,000 clones, roughly nine tenths of them seen only once. This specimen belongs to a study of OX40 agonist ivuxolimab in advanced cancers. Study overall: Partial responses were achieved by three patients, one with hepatocellular carcinoma and two with cutaneous melanoma. The study's findings and limits: People who partly responded at 0.1-3.0 mg/kg had some of the least clonal expansion seen. On average, a greater number of expanded clones characterised CD8+ T cells relative to CD4+.

Drawing of blood for sampling happened at baseline, at cycle 4 day 1, and at cycle 7 day 1. The receptor comes from an adult with an advanced solid tumor such as melanoma, head and neck, liver or kidney cancer. Sequencing was performed on CD4+ or CD8+ T cells sorted from blood, taken in a trial of the OX40 agonist ivuxolimab. The chain is built from TRBV5-6 and TRBJ1-3; D is ambiguous. CDR3: CASSLGVDPRGNTIYF. In DNA, the CDR3 is TGTGCCAGCAGCTTGGGAGTCGATCCGAGGGGAAACACCATATATTTT.